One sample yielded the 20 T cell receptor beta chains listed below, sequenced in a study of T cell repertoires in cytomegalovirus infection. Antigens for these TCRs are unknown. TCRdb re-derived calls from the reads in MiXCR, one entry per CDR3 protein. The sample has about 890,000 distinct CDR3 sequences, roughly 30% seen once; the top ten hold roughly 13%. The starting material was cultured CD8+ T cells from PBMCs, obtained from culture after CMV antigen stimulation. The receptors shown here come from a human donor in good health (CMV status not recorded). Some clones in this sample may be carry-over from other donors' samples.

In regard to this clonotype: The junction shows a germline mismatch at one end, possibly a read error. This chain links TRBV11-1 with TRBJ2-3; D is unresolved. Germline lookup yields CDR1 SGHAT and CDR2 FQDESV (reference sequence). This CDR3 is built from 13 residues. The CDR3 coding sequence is TGTGCCAACAGCCCCCCAGGCACAGATACGCAGTATTTT. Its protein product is CANSPPGTDTQYF.

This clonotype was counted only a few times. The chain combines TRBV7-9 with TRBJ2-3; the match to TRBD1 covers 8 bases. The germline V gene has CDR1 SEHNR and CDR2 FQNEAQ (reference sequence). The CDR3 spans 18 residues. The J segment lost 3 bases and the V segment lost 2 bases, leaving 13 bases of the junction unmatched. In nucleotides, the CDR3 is TGTGCCAGCAGCTTACCCCAGATAACGACAGGGGTGACAGATACGCAGTATTTT. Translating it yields CASSLPQITTGVTDTQYF.

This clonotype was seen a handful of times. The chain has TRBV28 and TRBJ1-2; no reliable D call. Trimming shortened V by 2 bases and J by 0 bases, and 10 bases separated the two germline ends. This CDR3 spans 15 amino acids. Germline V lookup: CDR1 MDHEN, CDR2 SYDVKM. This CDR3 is CASSLRVSTNYGYTF. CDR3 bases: TGTGCCAGCAGTTTAAGGGTCAGCACTAACTATGGCTACACCTTC.

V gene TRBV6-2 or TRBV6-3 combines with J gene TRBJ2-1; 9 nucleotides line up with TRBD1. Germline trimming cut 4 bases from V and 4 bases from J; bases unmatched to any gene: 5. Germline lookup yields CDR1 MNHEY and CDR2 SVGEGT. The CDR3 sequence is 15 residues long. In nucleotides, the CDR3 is TGTGCCAGCAGTTGGGACAGGGACTCTTACAATGAGCAGTTCTTC. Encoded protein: CASSWDRDSYNEQFF.

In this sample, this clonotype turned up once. The CDR3 nucleotides read TGTGCCAGCAGCTTAGACGGGGGATTGGGCACTGAAGCTTTCTTT. Translating gives CASSLDGGLGTEAFF. The genes are TRBV11-3 and TRBJ1-1; tentatively, D is TRBD1 (5 bases). Germline V gene lookup returns CDR1 SGHNT and CDR2 YENEEA. Between the trimmed V and J ends, which lost 0 bases and 4 bases, there was a span of 12 bases. The CDR3 has 15 residues.

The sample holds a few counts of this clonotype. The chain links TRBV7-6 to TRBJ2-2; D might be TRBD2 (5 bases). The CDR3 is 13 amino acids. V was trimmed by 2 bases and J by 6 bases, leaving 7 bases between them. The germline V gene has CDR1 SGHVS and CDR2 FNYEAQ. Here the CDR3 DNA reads TGTGCCAGCAGCTTAACGAGGGCCGGGGAGCTGTTTTTT. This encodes CASSLTRAGELFF.

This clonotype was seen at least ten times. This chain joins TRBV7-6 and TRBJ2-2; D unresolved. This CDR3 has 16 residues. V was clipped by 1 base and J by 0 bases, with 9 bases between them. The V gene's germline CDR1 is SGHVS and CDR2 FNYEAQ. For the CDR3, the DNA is TGTGCCAGCAGCTTAGGTCCTAATGCGAACACCGGGGAGCTGTTTTTT. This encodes CASSLGPNANTGELFF.

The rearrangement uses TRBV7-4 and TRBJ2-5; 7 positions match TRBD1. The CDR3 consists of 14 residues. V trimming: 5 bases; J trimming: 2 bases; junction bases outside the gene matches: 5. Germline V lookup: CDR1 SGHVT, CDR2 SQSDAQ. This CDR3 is CASSELGQQETQYF. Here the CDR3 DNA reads TGTGCCAGCAGCGAACTGGGACAGCAAGAGACCCAGTACTTC.

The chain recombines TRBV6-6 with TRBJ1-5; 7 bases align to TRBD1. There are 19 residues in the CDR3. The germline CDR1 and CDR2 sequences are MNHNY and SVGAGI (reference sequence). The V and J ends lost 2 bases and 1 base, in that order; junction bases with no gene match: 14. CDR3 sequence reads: CASSYPRQGLPKSNQPQHF. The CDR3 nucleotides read TGTGCCAGCAGTTACCCCCGACAGGGACTCCCCAAAAGCAATCAGCCCCAGCATTTT.

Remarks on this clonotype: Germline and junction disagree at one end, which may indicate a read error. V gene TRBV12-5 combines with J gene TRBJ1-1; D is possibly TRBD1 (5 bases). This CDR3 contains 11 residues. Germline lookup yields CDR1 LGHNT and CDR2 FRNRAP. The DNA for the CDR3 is TGTGCTAGTGGCATCGGCAGGGTGGTTCTCTTT. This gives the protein CASGIGRVVLF.

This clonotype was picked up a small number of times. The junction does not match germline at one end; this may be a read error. The CDR3 sequence: CASSLAWGEQETQYF. The CDR3 region has the DNA TGTGCTAGCAGCTTGGCCTGGGGGGAGCAAGAGACCCAGTACTTC. This chain uses TRBV7-7 with TRBJ2-5; D possibly corresponds to TRBD2 (6 bases). The CDR3 runs to 15 residues. Germline V gene lookup returns CDR1 SSHAT and CDR2 FNYEAQ (reference sequence).

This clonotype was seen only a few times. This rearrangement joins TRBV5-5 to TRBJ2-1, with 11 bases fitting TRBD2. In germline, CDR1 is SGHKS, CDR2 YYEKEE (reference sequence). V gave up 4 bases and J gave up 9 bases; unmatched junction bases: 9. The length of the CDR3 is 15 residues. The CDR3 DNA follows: TGTGCCAGCAGCCACGTAGCGGGGGGGCTGGGTGAGCAGTTCTTC. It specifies CASSHVAGGLGEQFF.

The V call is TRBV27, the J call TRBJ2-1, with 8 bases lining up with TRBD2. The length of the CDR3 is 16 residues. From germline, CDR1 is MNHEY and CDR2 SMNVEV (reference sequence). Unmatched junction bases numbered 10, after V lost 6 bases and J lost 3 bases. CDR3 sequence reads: CASSAGGGGLYNEQFF. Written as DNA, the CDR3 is TGTGCCAGCAGCGCGGGGGGCGGGGGGCTCTACAATGAGCAGTTCTTC.

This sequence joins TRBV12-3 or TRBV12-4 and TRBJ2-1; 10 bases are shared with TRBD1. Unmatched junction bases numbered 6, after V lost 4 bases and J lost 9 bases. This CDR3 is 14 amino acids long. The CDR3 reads CASSSTGGGREQFF. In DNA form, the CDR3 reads TGTGCCAGCAGTTCGACAGGGGGCGGCCGTGAGCAGTTCTTC.

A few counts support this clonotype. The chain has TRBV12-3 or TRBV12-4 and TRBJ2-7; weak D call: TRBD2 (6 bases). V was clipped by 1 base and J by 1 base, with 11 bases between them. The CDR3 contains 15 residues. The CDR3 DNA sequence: TGTGCCAGCAGTTTAGGGGGGACTCTATCCTACGAGCAGTACTTC. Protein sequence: CASSLGGTLSYEQYF.

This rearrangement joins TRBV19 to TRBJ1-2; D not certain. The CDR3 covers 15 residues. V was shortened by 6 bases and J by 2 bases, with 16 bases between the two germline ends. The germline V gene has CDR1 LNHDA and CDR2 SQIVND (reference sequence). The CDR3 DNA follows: TGTGCCAGTAGCCCGTTCCGAGAAGACAACTATGGCTACACCTTC. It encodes CASSPFREDNYGYTF.

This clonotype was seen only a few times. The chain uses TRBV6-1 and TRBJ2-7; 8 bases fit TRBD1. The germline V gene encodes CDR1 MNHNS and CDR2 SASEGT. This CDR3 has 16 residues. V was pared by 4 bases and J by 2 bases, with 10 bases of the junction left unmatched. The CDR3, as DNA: TGTGCCAGCAGTGGGGCCGTGGACAGGGCCCCCTACGAGCAGTACTTC. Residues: CASSGAVDRAPYEQYF.

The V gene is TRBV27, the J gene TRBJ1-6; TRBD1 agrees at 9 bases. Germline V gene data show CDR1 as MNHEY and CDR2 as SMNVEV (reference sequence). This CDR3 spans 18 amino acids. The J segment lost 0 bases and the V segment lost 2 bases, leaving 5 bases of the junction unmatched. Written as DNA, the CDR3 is TGTGCCAGCAGTTTAAGGGACAGGGAAGTCTCCTATAATTCACCCCTCCACTTT. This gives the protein CASSLRDREVSYNSPLHF.

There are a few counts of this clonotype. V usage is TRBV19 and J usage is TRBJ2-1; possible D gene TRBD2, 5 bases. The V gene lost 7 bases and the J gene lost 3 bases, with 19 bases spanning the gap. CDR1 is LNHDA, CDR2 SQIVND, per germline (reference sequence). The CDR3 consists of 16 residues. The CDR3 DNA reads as TGTGCCAGTACCATGGCCCACCGGGGTATCTACAATGAGCAGTTCTTC. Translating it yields CASTMAHRGIYNEQFF.

The CDR3 is CASSDNRLNEKLFF. CDR3 DNA: TGTGCCAGCAGTGATAACAGGCTGAATGAAAAACTGTTTTTT. The chain combines TRBV2 with TRBJ1-4, with a tentative D call TRBD1 (5 bases). Germline V gene sequence: CDR1 SNHLY, CDR2 FYNNEI. This CDR3 is built from 14 residues. V was pared by 3 bases and J by 5 bases, with 10 bases between.